This T cell receptor (beta chain) was sequenced for a study of CD8 T cells in Susac syndrome. Germline CDR1 is MGHRA and CDR2 is YSYEKL. The CDR3 consists of 13 residues. V lost 2 bases and J 7 bases, leaving 8 bases between the germline ends. TEMRA cells underwent FACS enrichment and CD8+ and CD4+ T cells underwent negative isolation. When the RNA was reverse transcribed, random hexamers were used with an input of 0.5 to 1 ug. The amplification used immunoSEQ multiplex PCR on TCR beta CDR3; it spanned 54 Vbeta and 13 Jbeta. Each CDR3 protein gets one entry after TCRdb re-called the immunoSEQ multiplex PCR reads with MiXCR. In the table there are 200,000 or so distinct CDR3 sequences, 90% to 95% of which are singletons.

The chain is built from TRBV4-1 and TRBJ1-4, with D hard to call. Sequenced material: CD8+ T cells from PBMCs. The receptor was isolated from a human donor with multiple sclerosis. The CDR3 loop reads CASSQLLGEKLFF. DNA of the CDR3: TGCGCCAGCAGCCAATTGTTAGGTGAAAAACTGTTTTTT.